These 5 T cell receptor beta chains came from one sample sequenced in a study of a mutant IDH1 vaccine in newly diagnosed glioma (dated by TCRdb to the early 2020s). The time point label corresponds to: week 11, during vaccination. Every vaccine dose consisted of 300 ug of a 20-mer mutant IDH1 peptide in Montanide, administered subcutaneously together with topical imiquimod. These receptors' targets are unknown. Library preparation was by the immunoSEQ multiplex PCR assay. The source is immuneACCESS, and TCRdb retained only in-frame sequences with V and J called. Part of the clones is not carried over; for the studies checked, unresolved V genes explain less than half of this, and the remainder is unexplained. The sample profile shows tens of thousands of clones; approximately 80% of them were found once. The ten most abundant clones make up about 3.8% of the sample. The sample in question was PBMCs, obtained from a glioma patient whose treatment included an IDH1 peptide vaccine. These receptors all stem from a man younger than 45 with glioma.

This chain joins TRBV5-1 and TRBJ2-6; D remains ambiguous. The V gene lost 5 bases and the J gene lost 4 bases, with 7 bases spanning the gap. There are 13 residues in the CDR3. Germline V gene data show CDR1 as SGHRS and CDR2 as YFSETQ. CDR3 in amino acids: CASRSWGANVLTF. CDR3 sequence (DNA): TGCGCCAGCAGATCCTGGGGGGCCAACGTCCTGACTTTC. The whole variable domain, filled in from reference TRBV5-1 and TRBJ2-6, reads KAGVTQTPRYLIKTRGQQVTLSCSPISGHRSVSWYQQTPGQGLQFLFEYFSETQRNKGNFPGRFSGRQFSNSRSEMNVSTLELGDSALYLCASRSWGANVLTFGAGSRLTVL.

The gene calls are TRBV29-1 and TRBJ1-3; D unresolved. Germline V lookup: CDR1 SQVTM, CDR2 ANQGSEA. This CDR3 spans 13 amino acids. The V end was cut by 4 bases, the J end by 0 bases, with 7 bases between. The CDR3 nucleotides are TGCAGCGTTGGAATGGCCTCTGGAAACACCATATATTTT. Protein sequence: CSVGMASGNTIYF. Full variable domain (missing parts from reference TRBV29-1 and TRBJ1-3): SAVISQKPSRDICQRGTSLTIQCQVDSQVTMMFWYRQQPGQSLTLIATANQGSEATYESGFVIDKFPISRPNLTFSTLTVSNMSPEDSSIYLCSVGMASGNTIYFGEGSWLTVV.

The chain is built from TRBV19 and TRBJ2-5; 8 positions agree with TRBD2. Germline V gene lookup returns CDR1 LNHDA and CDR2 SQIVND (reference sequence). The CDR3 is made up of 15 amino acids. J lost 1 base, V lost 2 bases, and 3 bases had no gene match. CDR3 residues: CASSITSGFQETQYF. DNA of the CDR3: TGTGCCAGTAGTATAACTAGCGGATTCCAAGAGACCCAGTACTTC.

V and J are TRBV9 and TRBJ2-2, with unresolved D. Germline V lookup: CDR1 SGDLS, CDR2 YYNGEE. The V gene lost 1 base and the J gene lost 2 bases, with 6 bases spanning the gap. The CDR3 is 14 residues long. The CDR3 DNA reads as TGTGCCAGCAGCGTAACGCACAACACCGGGGAGCTGTTTTTT. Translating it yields CASSVTHNTGELFF.

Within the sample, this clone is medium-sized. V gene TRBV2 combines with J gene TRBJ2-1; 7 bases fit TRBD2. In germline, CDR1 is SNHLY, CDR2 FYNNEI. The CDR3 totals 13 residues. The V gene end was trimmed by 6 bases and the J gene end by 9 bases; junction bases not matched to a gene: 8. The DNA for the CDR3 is TGTGCCAGCAGGGAGACTAGCCCTCCTGAGCAGTTCTTC. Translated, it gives CASRETSPPEQFF.